This TCR beta chain was identified during a study of shared clonotypes between healthy human individuals. After removal of 2 bases from V and 3 bases from J, the junction contained 1 base not matched to a gene. CDR1 KGHSH and CDR2 LQKENI come from the germline V gene. This CDR3 spans 14 amino acids. With respect to this clone: Other nucleotide sequences in the sample specify the same CDR3.

Only in-frame clones appear in the TCRdb table, and some are missing; sequencing was by immunoSEQ multiplex PCR. The table lists around 510,000 clones, roughly 95% of them singletons. This receptor was taken from a woman aged 25 to 39 in good health. The sequencing sample was made of naive CD4+ T cells sorted from blood. The subset here: CD45RA+ positively selected. The rearrangement links TRBV18 to TRBJ2-1; TRBD2 matches at 7 bases. In DNA, the CDR3 is TGTGCCAGCTCACCAGGCGGGAGCTACAATGAGCAGTTCTTC. Its translation: CASSPGGSYNEQFF. Combining the CDR3 with reference TRBV18 and TRBJ2-1 gives the whole variable domain NAGVMQNPRHLVRRRGQEARLRCSPMKGHSHVYWYRQLPEEGLKFMVYLQKENIIDESGMPKERFSAEFPKEGPSILRIQQVVRGDSAAYFCASSPGGSYNEQFFGPGTRLTVL.